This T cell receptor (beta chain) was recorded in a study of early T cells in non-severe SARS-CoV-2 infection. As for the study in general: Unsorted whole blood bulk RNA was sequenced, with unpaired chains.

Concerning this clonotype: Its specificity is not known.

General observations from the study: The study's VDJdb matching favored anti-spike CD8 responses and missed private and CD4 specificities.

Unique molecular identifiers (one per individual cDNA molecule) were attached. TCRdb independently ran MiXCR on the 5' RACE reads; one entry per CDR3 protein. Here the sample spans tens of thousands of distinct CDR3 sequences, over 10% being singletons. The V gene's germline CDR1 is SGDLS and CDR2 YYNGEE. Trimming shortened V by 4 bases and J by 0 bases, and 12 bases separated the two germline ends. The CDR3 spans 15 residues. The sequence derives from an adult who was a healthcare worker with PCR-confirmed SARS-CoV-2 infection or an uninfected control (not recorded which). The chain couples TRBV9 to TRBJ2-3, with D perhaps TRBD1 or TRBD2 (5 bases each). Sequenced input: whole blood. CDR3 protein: CASSPPGGSTDTQYF. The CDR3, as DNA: TGTGCCAGCAGCCCCCCTGGGGGAAGCACAGATACGCAGTATTTT.